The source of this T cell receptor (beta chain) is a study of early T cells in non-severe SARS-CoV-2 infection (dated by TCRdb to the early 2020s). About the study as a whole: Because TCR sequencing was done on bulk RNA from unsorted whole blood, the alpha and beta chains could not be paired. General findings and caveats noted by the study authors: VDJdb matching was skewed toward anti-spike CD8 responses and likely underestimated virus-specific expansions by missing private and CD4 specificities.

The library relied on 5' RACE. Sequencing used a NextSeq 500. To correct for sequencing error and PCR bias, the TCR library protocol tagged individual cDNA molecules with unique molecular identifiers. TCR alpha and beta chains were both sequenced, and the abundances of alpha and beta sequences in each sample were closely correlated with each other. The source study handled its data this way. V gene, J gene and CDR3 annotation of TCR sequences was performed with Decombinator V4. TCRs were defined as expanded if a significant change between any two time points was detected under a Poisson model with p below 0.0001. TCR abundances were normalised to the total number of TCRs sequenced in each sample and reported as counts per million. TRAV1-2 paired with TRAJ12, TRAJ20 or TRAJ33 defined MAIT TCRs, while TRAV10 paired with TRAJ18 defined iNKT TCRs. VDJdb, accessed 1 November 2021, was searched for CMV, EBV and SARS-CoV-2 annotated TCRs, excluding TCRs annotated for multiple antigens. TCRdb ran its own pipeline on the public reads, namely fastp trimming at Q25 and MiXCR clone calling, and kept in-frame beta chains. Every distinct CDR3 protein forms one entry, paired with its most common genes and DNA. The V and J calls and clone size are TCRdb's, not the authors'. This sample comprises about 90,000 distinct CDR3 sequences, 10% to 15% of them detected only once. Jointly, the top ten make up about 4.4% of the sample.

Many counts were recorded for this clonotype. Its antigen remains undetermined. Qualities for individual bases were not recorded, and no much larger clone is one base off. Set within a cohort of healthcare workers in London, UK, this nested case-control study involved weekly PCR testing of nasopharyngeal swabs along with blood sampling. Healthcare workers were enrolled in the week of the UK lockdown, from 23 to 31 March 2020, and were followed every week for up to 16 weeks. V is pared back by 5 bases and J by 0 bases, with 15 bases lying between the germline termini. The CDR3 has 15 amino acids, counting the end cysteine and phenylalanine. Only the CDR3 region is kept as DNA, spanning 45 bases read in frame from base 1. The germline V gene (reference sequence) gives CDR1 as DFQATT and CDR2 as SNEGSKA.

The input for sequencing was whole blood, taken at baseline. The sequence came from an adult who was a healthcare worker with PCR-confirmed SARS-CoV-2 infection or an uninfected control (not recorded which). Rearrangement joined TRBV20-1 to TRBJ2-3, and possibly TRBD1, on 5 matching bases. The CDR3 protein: CSAWEGHPSTDTQYF. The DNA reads TGCAGTGCTTGGGAAGGACACCCTAGCACAGATACGCAGTATTTT.